The 4 T cell receptor beta chains below come from one sample, sequenced in a study of T cell repertoires in aging, cancer and after chemotherapy. TRB rearrangements spanning V, D and J were amplified using mixed TRB-A/B primers. TCRdb re-called the multiplex PCR reads with MiXCR, one entry per CDR3 protein. The table shows under 9,000 distinct CDR3 sequences, with about 25% occurring only once. TCR beta rearrangements were amplified from peripheral blood genomic DNA. Sequencing was done on a sample of blood. Receptors were obtained from a human donor with a blood cancer.

Worth noting for this clonotype: A much larger clone differs from this one at a single base, so this may be a read error. V and J are TRBV12-3 or TRBV12-4 and TRBJ2-1; 11 bases are a match to TRBD1. The CDR3 runs 14 residues. V trimming: 3 bases; J trimming: 10 bases; junction bases outside the gene matches: 5. CDR3 protein: CASSFGQGAGEQFF. The CDR3 DNA is TGTGCCAGCAGTTTCGGACAGGGGGCAGGCGAGCAGTTCTTC.

The V call is TRBV27, the J call TRBJ1-4; 8 bases align to TRBD1. J lost 2 bases, V lost 5 bases, and 7 bases had no gene match. Germline V lookup: CDR1 MNHEY, CDR2 SMNVEV (reference sequence). The CDR3 loop spans 16 amino acids. The CDR3 sequence: CASSPGTGSTNEKLFF. DNA of the CDR3: TGTGCCAGCAGTCCCGGGACAGGATCTACTAATGAAAAACTGTTTTTT. Complete variable domain (other parts from reference TRBV27 and TRBJ1-4): EAQVTQNPRYLITVTGKKLTVTCSQNMNHEYMSWYRQDPGLGLRQIYYSMNVEVTDKGDVPEGYKVSRKEKRNFPLILESPSPNQTSLYFCASSPGTGSTNEKLFFGSGTQLSVL.

In its sample, this clonotype was seen a few times. This chain connects TRBV5-1 to TRBJ2-7; TRBD1 matches 11 bases. This CDR3 is 14 amino acids long. Germline V CDR1 and CDR2: SGHRS, YFSETQ. J lost 3 bases, V lost 4 bases, and 3 bases had no gene match. The DNA for the CDR3 is TGCGCCAGCAGCAAGGGACAGGGGGGCTACGAGCAGTACTTC. Its protein is CASSKGQGGYEQYF.

Of note for this clonotype: A read error may be the cause here, since a much bigger clone is one base away. This chain joins TRBV7-6 and TRBJ1-1, with D unresolved. Germline CDR1 SGHVS, CDR2 FNYEAQ. V lost 1 base to trimming and J lost 7 bases, with 4 bases between them. The CDR3 extends over 11 amino acids. The CDR3 region has the DNA TGTGCCAGCAGCTTAGGCATTGAAGCTTTCTTT. Protein sequence: CASSLGIEAFF.